This TCR beta chain was found in a study of blood T cell repertoires in COVID-19 (dated by TCRdb to about 2020). In terms of the full investigation: Collaborator samples came from the United States, Italy and Spain and covered acute and convalescent phases of COVID-19. The prospective study material was composed of cDNA or gDNA derived from T cells, B-cell-depleted T cells, or PBMCs. Deeply sampled blood TCRbeta repertoires from subjects exposed to, actively infected with, or recovered from COVID-19 were included in the dataset. The repertoires were made available in a free public database intended to serve as a resource for research on the immune response to SARS-CoV-2. The samples were drawn from the first 160 participants of the ongoing ImmuneRACE study and from 1,254 subjects provided by 6 global collaborators. Sample metadata almost always included a de-identified subject ID, COVID-19 status, age in years and sex. HLA class I and class II types, where available, came from metadata supplied by the sample provider rather than from assay-based typing.

Paper-wide results and their limitations: The amount of clinical and demographic metadata varied by source and participant and was provided uncurated.

In the prospective study, participants were 18 to 89 years old, resided in about two dozen geographic areas of the United States, and were enrolled through a virtual design. To assign participants to cohorts, the prospective study relied on clinical history that participants themselves reported in a screening survey and a study questionnaire. Mobile phlebotomists in the prospective study collected whole blood, serum and a nasopharyngeal or oropharyngeal swab from every participant. Additional blood draws and questionnaires over an approximately two-month period could optionally be provided by prospective study participants. Blood samples from the prospective study were shipped frozen or at room temperature prior to DNA extraction. Note on this clone: No cognate antigen has been identified for it. One base away there is no much larger clone; base qualities are not given.

V loses 8 bases of germline sequence and J loses 3 bases, and the interval between the two ends is 17 bases. CDR1 and CDR2, per the germline V gene (reference sequence), are LNHDA and SQIVND. Including cysteine and phenylalanine, the CDR3 has 15 amino acids. Of the read, only the CDR3 DNA is kept; its 45 bases are in frame from base 1. The immunoSEQ Assay, a bias-controlled multiplex PCR, was used to amplify TCRbeta CDR3 regions from genomic DNA. Concerning the study's data processing: Within the assay, amplification of reference gene primers was used to estimate how many nucleated cells each sample contained. Sequence reads were collapsed and filtered to measure the absolute abundance of every unique TCRbeta CDR3 rearrangement. For each sample, productive Simpson clonality was calculated as the square root of Simpson's diversity index across productive rearrangements. TCRdb took this table from immuneACCESS and kept in-frame rearrangements with V and J called. Such tables lack part of the clones; where checked against another copy, unresolved V genes explain under half of the gap, and the rest is unexplained. D and trimming come from the DNA, and the V and J calls and clone size come from that table. The sample yields around 230,000 clones; 86% were counted once. The ten largest clones represent over 3% of the sample.

This clonotype was obtained from a woman in her thirties or forties with acute COVID-19. The sample was PBMCs or T cells enriched from blood (not recorded which). The receptor chain draws on TRBV19 and TRBJ1-5, with TRBD1 tentatively as D gene (6 bases match). The nucleotide sequence reads as follows: TGTGCCAGTCGAGAAGGAACAGGGAACAATCAGCCCCAGCATTTT. The encoded protein is CASREGTGNNQPQHF.